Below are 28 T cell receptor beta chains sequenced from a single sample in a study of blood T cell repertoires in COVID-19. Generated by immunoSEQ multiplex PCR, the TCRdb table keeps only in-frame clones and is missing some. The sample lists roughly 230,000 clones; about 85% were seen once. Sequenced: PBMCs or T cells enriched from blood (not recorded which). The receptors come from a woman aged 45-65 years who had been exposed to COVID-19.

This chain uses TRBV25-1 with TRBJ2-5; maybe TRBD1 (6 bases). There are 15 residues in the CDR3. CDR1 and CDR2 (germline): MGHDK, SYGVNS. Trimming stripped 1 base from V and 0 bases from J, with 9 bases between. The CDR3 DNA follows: TGTGCCAGCAGTGAATCCGACAGGTACCAAGAGACCCAGTACTTC. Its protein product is CASSESDRYQETQYF.

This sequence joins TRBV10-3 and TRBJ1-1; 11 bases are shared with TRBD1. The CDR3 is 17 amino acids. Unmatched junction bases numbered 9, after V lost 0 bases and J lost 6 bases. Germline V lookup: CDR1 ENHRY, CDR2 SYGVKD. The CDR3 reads CAISESKGGQGASEAFF. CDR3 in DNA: TGTGCCATCAGTGAGTCAAAGGGAGGACAGGGGGCGTCTGAAGCTTTCTTT.

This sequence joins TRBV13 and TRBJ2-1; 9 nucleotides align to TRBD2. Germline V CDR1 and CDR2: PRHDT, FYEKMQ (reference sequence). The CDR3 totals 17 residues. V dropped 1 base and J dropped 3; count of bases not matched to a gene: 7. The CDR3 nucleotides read TGTGCCAGCAGCTTAGAGGGTAGCGGGGGCTTCTACAATGAGCAGTTCTTC. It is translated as CASSLEGSGGFYNEQFF. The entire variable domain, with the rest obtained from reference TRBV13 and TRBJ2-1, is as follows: AAGVIQSPRHLIKEKRETATLKCYPIPRHDTVYWYQQGPGQDPQFLISFYEKMQSDKGSIPDRFSAQQFSDYHSELNMSSLELGDSALYFCASSLEGSGGFYNEQFFGPGTRLTVL.

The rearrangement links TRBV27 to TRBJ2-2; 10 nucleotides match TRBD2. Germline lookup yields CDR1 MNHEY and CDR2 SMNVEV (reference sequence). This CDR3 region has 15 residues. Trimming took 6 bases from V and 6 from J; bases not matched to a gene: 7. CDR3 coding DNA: TGTGCCAGCAGGGCTGTAGCGGGGGGCTCCGGGGAGCTGTTTTTT. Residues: CASRAVAGGSGELFF.

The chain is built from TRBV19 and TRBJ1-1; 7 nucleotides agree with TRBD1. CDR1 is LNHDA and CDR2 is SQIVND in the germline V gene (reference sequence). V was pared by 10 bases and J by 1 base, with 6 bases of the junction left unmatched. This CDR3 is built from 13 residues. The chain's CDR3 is CATRDSQNTEAFF. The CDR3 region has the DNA TGTGCCACGCGGGACAGCCAGAACACTGAAGCTTTCTTT.

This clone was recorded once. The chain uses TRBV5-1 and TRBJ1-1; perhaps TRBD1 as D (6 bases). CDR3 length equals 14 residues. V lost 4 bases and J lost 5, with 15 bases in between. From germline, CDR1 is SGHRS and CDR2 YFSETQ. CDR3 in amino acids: CASSREQGRTEAFF. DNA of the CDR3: TGCGCCAGCAGCCGGGAACAGGGTAGAACTGAAGCTTTCTTT. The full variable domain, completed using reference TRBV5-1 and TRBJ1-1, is KAGVTQTPRYLIKTRGQQVTLSCSPISGHRSVSWYQQTPGQGLQFLFEYFSETQRNKGNFPGRFSGRQFSNSRSEMNVSTLELGDSALYLCASSREQGRTEAFFGQGTRLTVV.

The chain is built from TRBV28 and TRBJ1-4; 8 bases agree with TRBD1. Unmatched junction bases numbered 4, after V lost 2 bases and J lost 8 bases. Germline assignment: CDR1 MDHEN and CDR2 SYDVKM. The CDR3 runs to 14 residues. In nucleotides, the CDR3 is TGTGCCAGCAGTTTACAGGGGGCTGGAGAAAAACTGTTTTTT. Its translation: CASSLQGAGEKLFF.

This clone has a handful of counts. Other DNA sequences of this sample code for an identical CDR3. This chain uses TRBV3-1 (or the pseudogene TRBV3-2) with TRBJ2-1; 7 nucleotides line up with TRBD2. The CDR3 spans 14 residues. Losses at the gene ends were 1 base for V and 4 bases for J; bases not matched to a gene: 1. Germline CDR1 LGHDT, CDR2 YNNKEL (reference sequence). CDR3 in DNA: TGTGCCAGCAGCCAAGGGACTAGTTACAATGAGCAGTTCTTC. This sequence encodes CASSQGTSYNEQFF.

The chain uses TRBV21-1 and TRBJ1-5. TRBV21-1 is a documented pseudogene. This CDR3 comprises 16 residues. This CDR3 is CASSPWTHHSNQPQHF. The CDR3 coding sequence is TGTGCCAGCAGCCCGTGGACTCATCATAGCAATCAGCCCCAGCATTTT.

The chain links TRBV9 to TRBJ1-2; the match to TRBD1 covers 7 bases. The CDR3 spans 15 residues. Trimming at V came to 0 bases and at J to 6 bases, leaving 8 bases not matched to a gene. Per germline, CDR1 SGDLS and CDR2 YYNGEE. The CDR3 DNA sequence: TGTGCCAGCAGCGTAGAAATAACAGGGGCGGATGGCTACACCTTC. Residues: CASSVEITGADGYTF.

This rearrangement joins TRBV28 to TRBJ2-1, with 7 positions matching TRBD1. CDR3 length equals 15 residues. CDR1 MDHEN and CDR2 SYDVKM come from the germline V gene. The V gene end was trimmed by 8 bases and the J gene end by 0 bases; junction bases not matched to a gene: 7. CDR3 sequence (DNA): TGTGCCAGCGGGAATGACAGGGACTCCTACAATGAGCAGTTCTTC. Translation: CASGNDRDSYNEQFF.

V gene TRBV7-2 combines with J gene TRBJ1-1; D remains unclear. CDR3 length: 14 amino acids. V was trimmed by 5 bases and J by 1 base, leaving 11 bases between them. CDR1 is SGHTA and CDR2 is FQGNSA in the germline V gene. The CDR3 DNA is TGTGCCAGCAGCCTGTACAGCGGGAACACTGAAGCTTTCTTT. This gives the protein CASSLYSGNTEAFF.

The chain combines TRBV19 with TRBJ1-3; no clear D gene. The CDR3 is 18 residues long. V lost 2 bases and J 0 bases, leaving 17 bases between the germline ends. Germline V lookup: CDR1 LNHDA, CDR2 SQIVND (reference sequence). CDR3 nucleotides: TGTGCCAGTAGTATACTCGGCGCGGAGGGATTCTCTGGAAACACCATATATTTT. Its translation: CASSILGAEGFSGNTIYF.

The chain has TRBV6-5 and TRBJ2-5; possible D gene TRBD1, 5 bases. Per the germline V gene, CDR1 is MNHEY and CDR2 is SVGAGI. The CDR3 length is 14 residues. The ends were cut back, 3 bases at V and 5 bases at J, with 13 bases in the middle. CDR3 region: CASSYGSGLETQYF. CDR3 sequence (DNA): TGTGCCAGCAGTTATGGCTCAGGGCTGGAGACCCAGTACTTC.

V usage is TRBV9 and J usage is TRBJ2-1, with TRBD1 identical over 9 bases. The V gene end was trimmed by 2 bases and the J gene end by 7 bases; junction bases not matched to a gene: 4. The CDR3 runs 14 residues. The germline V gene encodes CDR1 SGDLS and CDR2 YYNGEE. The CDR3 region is CASSVGTGSNEQFF. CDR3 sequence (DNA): TGTGCCAGCAGCGTCGGGACAGGGTCGAATGAGCAGTTCTTC.

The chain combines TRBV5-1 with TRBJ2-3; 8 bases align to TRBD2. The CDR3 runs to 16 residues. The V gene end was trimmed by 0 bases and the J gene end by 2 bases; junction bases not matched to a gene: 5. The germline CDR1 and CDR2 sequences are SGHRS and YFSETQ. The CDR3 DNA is TGCGCCAGCAGCTTGGACGGCGGGGGGTCCACAGATACGCAGTATTTT. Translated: CASSLDGGGSTDTQYF.

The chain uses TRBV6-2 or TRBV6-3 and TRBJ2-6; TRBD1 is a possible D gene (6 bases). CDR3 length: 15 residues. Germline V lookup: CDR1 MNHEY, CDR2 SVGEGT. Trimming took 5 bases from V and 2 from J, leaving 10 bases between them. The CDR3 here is CASSIGGAGANVLTF. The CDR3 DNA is TGTGCCAGCAGTATAGGGGGTGCTGGGGCCAACGTCCTGACTTTC.

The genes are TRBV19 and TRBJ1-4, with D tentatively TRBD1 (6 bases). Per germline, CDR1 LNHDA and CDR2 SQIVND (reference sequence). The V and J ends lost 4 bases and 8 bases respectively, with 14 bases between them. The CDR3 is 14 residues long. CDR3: CASSNQQGREKLFF. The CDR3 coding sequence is TGTGCCAGTAGTAACCAGCAGGGGCGAGAAAAACTGTTTTTT.

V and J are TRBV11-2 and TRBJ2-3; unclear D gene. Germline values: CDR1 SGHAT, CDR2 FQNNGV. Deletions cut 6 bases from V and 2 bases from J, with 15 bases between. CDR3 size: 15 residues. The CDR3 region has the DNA TGTGCCAGCAGGTCTGGCCCCACCTCCACAGATACGCAGTATTTT. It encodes CASRSGPTSTDTQYF.

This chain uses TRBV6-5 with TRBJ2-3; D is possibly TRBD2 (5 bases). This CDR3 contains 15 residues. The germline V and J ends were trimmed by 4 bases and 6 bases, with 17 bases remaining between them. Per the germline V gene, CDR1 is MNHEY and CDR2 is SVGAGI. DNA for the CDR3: TGTGCCAGCAGTTCCGACTACCCCACGTCGGATACGCAGTATTTT. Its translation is CASSSDYPTSDTQYF.

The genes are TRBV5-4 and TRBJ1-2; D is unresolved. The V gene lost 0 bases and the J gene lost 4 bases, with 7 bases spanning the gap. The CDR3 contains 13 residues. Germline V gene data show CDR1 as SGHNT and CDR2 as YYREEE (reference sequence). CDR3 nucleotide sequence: TGTGCCAGCAGCTTGGGAGAAGTCTATGGCTACACCTTC. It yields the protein CASSLGEVYGYTF. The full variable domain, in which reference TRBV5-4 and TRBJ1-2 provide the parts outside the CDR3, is ETGVTQSPTHLIKTRGQQVTLRCSSQSGHNTVSWYQQALGQGPQFIFQYYREEENGRGNFPPRFSGLQFPNYSSELNVNALELDDSALYLCASSLGEVYGYTFGSGTRLTVV.

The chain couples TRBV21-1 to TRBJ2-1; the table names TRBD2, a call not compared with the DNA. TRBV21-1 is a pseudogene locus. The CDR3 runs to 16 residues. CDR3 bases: TGTGCCAGCAGCAAAGACGCCTCAAAGCGGATCGATGAGCAGTTCTTC. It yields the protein CASSKDASKRIDEQFF.

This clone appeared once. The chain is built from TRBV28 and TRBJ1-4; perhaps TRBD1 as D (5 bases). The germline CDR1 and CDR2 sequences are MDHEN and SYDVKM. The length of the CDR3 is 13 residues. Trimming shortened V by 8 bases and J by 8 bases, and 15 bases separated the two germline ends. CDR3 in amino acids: CASRGPGVEKLFF. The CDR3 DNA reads TGTGCCAGCCGGGGACCGGGGGTGGAAAAACTGTTTTTT.

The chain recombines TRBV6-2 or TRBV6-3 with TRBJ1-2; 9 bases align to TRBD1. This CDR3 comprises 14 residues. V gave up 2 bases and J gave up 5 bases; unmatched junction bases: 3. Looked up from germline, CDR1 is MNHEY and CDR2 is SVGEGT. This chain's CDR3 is CASSYRDRVYGYTF. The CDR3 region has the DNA TGTGCCAGCAGTTACCGGGACAGGGTGTATGGCTACACCTTC.

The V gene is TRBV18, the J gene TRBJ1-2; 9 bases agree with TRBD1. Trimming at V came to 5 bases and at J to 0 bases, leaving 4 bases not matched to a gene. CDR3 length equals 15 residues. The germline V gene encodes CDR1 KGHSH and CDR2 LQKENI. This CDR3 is CASSGDRVTNYGYTF. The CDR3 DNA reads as TGTGCCAGCTCAGGGGACAGGGTCACTAACTATGGCTACACCTTC.

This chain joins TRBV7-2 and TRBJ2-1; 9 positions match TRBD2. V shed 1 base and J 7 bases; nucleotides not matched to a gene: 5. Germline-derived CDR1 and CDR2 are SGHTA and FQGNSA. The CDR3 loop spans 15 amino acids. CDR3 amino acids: CASSLVAGVGNEQFF. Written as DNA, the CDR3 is TGTGCCAGCAGCTTAGTAGCGGGGGTGGGGAATGAGCAGTTCTTC. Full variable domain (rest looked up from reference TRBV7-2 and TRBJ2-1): GAGVSQSPSNKVTEKGKDVELRCDPISGHTALYWYRQSLGQGLEFLIYFQGNSAPDKSGLPSDRFSAERTGGSVSTLTIQRTQQEDSAVYLCASSLVAGVGNEQFFGPGTRLTVL.

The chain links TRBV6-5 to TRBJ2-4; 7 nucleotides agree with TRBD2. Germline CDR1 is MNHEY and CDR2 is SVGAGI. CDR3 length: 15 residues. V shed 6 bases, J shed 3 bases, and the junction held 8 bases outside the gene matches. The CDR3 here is CASRREQRGKNIQYF. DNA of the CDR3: TGTGCCAGCAGGCGGGAGCAGCGGGGCAAAAACATTCAGTACTTC.

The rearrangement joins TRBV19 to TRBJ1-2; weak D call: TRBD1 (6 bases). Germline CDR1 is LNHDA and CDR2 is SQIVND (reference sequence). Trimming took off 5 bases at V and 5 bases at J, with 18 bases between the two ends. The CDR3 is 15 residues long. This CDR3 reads CASSPGQREPYGYTF. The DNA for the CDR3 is TGTGCCAGTAGTCCCGGACAGAGAGAACCTTATGGCTACACCTTC. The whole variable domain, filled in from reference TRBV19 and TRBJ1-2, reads DGGITQSPKYLFRKEGQNVTLSCEQNLNHDAMYWYRQDPGQGLRLIYYSQIVNDFQKGDIAEGYSVSREKKESFPLTVTSAQKNPTAFYLCASSPGQREPYGYTFGSGTRLTVV.